This T cell receptor beta chain is from a study of regulatory T cells in long-lasting Graves disease. The sample holds many counts of this clonotype. Its antigen is undetermined. Study-wide results and limits: TRBV28, TRBJ1-2 and TRBJ2-5 emerged as the favored segments in persistent disease.

Assembly of TCR beta libraries relied on iRepertoire HTBI primers together with Arm-PCR of CDR3 regions. TCRdb used MiXCR to reprocess the multiplex PCR reads, holding one entry per CDR3 protein. The sample consists of about 500,000 distinct CDR3 sequences, roughly 16% of them appearing once. Germline-derived CDR1 and CDR2 are MNHEY and SVGEGT. This CDR3 contains 18 residues. The ends were cut back, 1 base at V and 0 bases at J, with 16 bases in the middle. The time point denotes: newly diagnosed GD, antithyroid drugs for less than 3 months. Following extraction of RNA from PBMCs, that RNA was used to make the TCR library. The same data also went into a second study, on T cells in Graves' hyperthyroidism and ophthalmopathy. From that study: The patients, who ranged from 18 to 65 in age, presented with newly diagnosed hyperthyroidism lasting under 2 months. Researchers ran a first-round RT-PCR on the TCR CDR3 using the HTBI primer set.

The source material was peripheral blood mononuclear cells (PBMCs), sampled at new diagnosis, from a patient treated with antithyroid drugs. The rearrangement joins TRBV6-2 or TRBV6-3 to TRBJ2-1; D may be TRBD2 (6 bases). This sequence was found in a man between 40 and 49 years old with Graves disease. The CDR3 region is CASSYLVGGVLSYNEQFF. In nucleotides, the CDR3 is TGTGCCAGCAGTTACTTGGTCGGCGGGGTCCTCTCCTACAATGAGCAGTTCTTC.